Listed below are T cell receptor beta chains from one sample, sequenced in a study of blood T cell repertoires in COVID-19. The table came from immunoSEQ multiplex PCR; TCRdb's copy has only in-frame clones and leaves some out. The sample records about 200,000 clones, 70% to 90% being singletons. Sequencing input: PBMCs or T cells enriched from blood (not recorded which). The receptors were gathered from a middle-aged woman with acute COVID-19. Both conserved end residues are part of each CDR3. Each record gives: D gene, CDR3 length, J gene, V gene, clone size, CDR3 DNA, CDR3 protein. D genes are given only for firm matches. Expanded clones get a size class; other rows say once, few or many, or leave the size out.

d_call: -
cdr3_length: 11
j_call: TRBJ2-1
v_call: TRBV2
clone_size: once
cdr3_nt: TGTGCCAGCAGTGAATACGGTGAGCAGTTCTTC
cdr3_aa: CASSEYGEQFF

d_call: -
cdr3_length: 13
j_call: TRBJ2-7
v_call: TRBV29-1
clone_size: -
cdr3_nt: TGCAGCGTTGTGCGGGGGCTGCCCGGGGAGCAGTACTTC
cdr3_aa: CSVVRGLPGEQYF

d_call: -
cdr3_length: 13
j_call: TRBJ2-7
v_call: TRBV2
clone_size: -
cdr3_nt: TGTGCCAGCACCAGACTGTCTCGAAACGAGCAGTACTTC
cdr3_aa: CASTRLSRNEQYF

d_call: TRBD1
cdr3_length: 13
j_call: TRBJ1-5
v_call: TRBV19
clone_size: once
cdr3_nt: TGTGCCAGTGGACAGGGGGCATGGCAGCCCCAGCATTTT
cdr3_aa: CASGQGAWQPQHF

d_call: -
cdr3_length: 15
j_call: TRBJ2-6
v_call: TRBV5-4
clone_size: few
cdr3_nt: TGTGCCAGCAGCTCCCATTCCTCTGGGGCCAACGTCCTGACTTTC
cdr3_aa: CASSSHSSGANVLTF

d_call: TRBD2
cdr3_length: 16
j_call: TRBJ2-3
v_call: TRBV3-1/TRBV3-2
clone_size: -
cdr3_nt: TGTGCCAGCAGCCTCGGACTAGCGGGTAGCACAGATACGCAGTATTTT
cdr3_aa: CASSLGLAGSTDTQYF

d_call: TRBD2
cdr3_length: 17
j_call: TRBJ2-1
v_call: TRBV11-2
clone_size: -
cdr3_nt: TGTGCCAGCAGCCCTGGGACTAGCGCGAACTCCTACAATGAGCAGTTCTTC
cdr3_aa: CASSPGTSANSYNEQFF

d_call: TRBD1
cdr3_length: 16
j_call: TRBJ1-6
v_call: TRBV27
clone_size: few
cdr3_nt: TGTGCCAGCACTATGATCGGGACAGCAGATAATTCACCCCTCCACTTT
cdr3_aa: CASTMIGTADNSPLHF

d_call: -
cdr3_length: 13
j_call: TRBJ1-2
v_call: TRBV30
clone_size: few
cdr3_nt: TGTGCCTGGAGAAACCCGGAGGACTATGGCTACACCTTC
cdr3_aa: CAWRNPEDYGYTF

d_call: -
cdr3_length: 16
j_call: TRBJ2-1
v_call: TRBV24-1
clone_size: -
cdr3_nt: TGTGCCACCAGTGATTCAAACAGGGTAACGTACAATGAGCAGTTCTTC
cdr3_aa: CATSDSNRVTYNEQFF

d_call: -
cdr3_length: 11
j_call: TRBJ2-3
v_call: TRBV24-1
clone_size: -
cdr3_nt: TGTGCCACCAGTTCGGGAGATACGCAGTATTTT
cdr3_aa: CATSSGDTQYF

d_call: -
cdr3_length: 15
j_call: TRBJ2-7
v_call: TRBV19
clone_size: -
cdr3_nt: TGTGCCAGTAGTACGACGACTAGAAATCCCTACGAGCAGTACTTC
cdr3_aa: CASSTTTRNPYEQYF

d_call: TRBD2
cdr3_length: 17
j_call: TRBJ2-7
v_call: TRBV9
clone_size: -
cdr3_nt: TGTGCCAGCAGCGTAGATGGGACTAGCGGGAGTTTCAACGAGCAGTACTTC
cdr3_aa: CASSVDGTSGSFNEQYF

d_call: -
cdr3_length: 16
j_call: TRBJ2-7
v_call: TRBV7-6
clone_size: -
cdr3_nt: TGTGCCAGCAGCTCCAACCTAGGTCGGGGCTCCTACGAGCAGTACTTC
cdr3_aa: CASSSNLGRGSYEQYF

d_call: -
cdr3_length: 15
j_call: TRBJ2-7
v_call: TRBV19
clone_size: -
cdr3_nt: TGTGCCACTTCGCCTCAGGGCATTAGCCCCTACGAGCAGTACTTC
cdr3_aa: CATSPQGISPYEQYF

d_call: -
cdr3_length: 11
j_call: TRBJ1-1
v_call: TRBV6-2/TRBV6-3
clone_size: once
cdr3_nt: TGTGCCAGCAGTTCGAGAATGTCGGCTTTCTTT
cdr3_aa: CASSSRMSAFF

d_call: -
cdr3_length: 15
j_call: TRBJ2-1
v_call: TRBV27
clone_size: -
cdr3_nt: TGTGCCAGCAGTGTGTATGGGGAACGGAGGAATGAGCAGTTCTTC
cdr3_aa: CASSVYGERRNEQFF

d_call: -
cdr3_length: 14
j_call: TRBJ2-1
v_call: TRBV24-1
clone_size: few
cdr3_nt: TGTGCCACCAGTGCCAGAGGGCGGGTCGGCGAGCAGTTCTTC
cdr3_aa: CATSARGRVGEQFF

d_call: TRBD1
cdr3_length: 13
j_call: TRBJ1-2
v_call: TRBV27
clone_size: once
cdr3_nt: TGTGCCAGCGGACCGACAGGGGGCTATGGCTACACCTTC
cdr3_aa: CASGPTGGYGYTF

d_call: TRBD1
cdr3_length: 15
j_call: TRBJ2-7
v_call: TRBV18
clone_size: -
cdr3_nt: TGTGCCAGCTCACCGCCCGGGACAGGGAGGGACGAGCAGTACTTC
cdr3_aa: CASSPPGTGRDEQYF

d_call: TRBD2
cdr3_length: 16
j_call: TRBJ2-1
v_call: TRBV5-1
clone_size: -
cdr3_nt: TGCGCCAGCAGCTCAGGACAGCTAGCGGGGGACAATGAGCAGTTCTTC
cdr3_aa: CASSSGQLAGDNEQFF

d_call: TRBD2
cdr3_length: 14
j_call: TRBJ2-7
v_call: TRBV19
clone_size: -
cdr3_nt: TGTGCCAGTACTACTAGCGCCAGCTCCTACGAGCAGTACTTC
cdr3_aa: CASTTSASSYEQYF

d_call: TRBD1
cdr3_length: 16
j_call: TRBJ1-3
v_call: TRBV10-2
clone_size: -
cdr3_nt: TGCGCCAGCACCTTCGACAGGGCCTTCTCTGGAAACACCATATATTTT
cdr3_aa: CASTFDRAFSGNTIYF

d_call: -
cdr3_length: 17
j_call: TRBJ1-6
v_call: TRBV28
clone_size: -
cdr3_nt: TGTGCCAGCAGTTTACGAGGGGGACGGGGCTTTAATTCACCCCTCCACTTT
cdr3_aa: CASSLRGGRGFNSPLHF

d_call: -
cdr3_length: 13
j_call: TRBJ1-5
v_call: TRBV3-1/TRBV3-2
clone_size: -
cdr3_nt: TGTGCCAGCAGCGAAGGGCCTGATCAGCCCCAGCATTTT
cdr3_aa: CASSEGPDQPQHF

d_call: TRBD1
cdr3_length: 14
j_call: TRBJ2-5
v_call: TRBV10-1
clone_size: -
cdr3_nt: TGCGCCAGCAGTGAGTCTCGGGACAGGAGGATCCAGTACTTC
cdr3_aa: CASSESRDRRIQYF

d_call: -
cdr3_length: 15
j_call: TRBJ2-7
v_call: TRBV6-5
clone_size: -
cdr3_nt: TGTGCCAGCAGGATCGACAGGGACTGGTTCTACGAGCAGTACTTC
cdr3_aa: CASRIDRDWFYEQYF

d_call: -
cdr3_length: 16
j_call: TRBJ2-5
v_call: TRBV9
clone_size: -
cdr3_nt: TGTGCCAGCAGCCCGGGGTCTCGTCGCTTCCTGGAGACCCAGTACTTC
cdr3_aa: CASSPGSRRFLETQYF

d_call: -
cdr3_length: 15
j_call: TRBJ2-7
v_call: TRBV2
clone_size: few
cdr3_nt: TGTGCCAGCAGTGATTCGACAGTCGGCTCCTACGAGCAGTACTTC
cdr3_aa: CASSDSTVGSYEQYF

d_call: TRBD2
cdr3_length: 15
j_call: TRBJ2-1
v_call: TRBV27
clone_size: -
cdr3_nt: TGTGCCAGCAGTTTTTCTGGACTAGCTGGCAATGAGCAGTTCTTC
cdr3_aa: CASSFSGLAGNEQFF

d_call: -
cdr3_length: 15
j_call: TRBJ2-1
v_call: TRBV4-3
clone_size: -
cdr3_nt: TGCGCCAGCAGCCAAGGGGGCGAGTCCTACAATGAGCAGTTCTTC
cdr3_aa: CASSQGGESYNEQFF

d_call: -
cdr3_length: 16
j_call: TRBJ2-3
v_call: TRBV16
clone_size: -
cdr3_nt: TGTGCCAGCAGCAAATCATCCGGGAAGAAGGCAGATACGCAGTATTTT
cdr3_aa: CASSKSSGKKADTQYF

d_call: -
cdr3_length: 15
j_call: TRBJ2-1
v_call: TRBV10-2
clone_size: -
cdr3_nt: TGCGCCAGCAGTGCTGCAGGCACCCTCTACAATGAGCAGTTCTTC
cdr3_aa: CASSAAGTLYNEQFF

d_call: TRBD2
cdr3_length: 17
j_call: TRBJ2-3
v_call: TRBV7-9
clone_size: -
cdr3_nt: TGTGCCAGCAGCCGACTAGCGGGGGGGACTAGCACAGATACGCAGTATTTT
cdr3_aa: CASSRLAGGTSTDTQYF

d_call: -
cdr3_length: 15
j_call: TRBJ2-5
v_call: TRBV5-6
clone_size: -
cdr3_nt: TGTGCCAGCAGCCATAAACGGCAGGGGATGGAGACCCAGTACTTC
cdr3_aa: CASSHKRQGMETQYF

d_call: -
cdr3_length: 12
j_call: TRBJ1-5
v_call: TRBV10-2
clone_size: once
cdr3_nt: TGCGCCAGTTGGGGGGAGGGTCAGCCCCAGCATTTT
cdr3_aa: CASWGEGQPQHF

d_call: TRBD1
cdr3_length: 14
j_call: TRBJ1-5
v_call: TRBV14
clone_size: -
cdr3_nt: TGTGCCAGCAGCCAAACAGGGGAGCCTCAGCCCCAGCATTTT
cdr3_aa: CASSQTGEPQPQHF

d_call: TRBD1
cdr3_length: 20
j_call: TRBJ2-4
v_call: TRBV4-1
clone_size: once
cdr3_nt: TGCGCCAGCAGCCCCGGACCTGGACAGGGCGTTGGTAGGACCAAAAACATTCAGTACTTC
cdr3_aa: CASSPGPGQGVGRTKNIQYF

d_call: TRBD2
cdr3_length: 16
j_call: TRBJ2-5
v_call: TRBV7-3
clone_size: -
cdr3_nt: TGTGCCAGCAGCCAAGGACTAGATCGATACCAAGAGACCCAGTACTTC
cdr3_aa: CASSQGLDRYQETQYF

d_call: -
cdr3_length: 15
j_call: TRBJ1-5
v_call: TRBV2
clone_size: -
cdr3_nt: TGTGCCAGCAGGCAGGCCGAGAATAGCAATCAGCCCCAGCATTTT
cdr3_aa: CASRQAENSNQPQHF

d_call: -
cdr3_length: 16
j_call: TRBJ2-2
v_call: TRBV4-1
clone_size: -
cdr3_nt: TGCGCCAGCAGCCAAGATGGGGCAGGGTTTGGCGGGGAGCTGTTTTTT
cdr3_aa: CASSQDGAGFGGELFF

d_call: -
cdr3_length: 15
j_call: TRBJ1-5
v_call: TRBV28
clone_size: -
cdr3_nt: TGTGCCAGCACCCGGGGAGTATCGAGCAATCAGCCCCAGCATTTT
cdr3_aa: CASTRGVSSNQPQHF